One sample yielded the 21 T cell receptor beta chains listed below, sequenced in a study of T cell responses to AZD1222 COVID-19 vaccine. Only in-frame clones appear in the TCRdb table, and some are missing; sequencing was by immunoSEQ multiplex PCR. This repertoire comprises around 150,000 clones; its ten largest clones make up about 2.2%. Sample: peripheral blood. These receptors were taken from an adult in good health.

The chain combines TRBV7-7 with TRBJ2-5, with a weak D call TRBD1 (5 bases). The CDR3 spans 13 residues. The V gene's germline CDR1 is SSHAT and CDR2 FNYEAQ (reference sequence). V lost 5 bases, J lost 2 bases, and 9 bases lay in between. CDR3 sequence (DNA): TGTGCCAGCAGCACCGACAGTCAAGAGACCCAGTACTTC. As protein: CASSTDSQETQYF.

The gene calls are TRBV27 and TRBJ1-1, with D possibly matching TRBD1 (5 bases). Germline V gene sequence: CDR1 MNHEY, CDR2 SMNVEV (reference sequence). Between the trimmed V and J ends, which lost 6 bases and 1 base, there was a span of 18 bases. This CDR3 is 16 amino acids long. The CDR3 DNA follows: TGTGCCAGCAGAACTTTGGGGCGGGGGGGGAACACTGAAGCTTTCTTT. Translated: CASRTLGRGGNTEAFF.

This chain connects TRBV11-2 to TRBJ2-7, with TRBD1 identical over 7 bases. The V gene's germline CDR1 is SGHAT and CDR2 FQNNGV. This CDR3 spans 14 amino acids. The J segment lost 3 bases and the V segment lost 4 bases, leaving 6 bases of the junction unmatched. The chain's CDR3 is CASSSGTANYEQYF. CDR3 nucleotide sequence: TGTGCCAGCAGCTCAGGGACAGCCAACTACGAGCAGTACTTC.

This sequence joins TRBV19 and TRBJ1-1; no clear D. The germline V gene has CDR1 LNHDA and CDR2 SQIVND (reference sequence). Trimming removed 10 bases from V and 1 base from J, with 13 bases in between. The CDR3 is 13 residues long. CDR3 sequence (DNA): TGTGCCACCACCTTAACAGAGAACACTGAAGCTTTCTTT. It codes for CATTLTENTEAFF.

The chain recombines TRBV3-1 (or the pseudogene TRBV3-2) with TRBJ1-1; 9 nucleotides line up with TRBD1. The CDR3 is 16 amino acids. CDR1 and CDR2 (germline): LGHDT, YNNKEL (reference sequence). The V segment lost 1 base and the J segment 10 bases; nucleotides outside the gene matches: 13. CDR3 sequence: CASSQGYNMDRGSAFF. The CDR3 nucleotides are TGTGCCAGCAGCCAAGGATATAACATGGACAGGGGTTCAGCTTTCTTT.

This chain uses TRBV5-1 with TRBJ2-7; D gene unclear. With 0 bases removed from V and 5 bases from J, the gap between germline ends came to 12 bases. This CDR3 region has 14 residues. CDR1 is SGHRS and CDR2 is YFSETQ in the germline V gene. CDR3 amino acids: CASSLDVPVNEQYF. The CDR3 coding sequence is TGCGCCAGCAGCTTGGATGTGCCAGTCAACGAGCAGTACTTC.

The gene calls are TRBV2 and TRBJ1-3; D may be TRBD1 (5 bases). The ends were cut back, 0 bases at V and 7 bases at J, with 10 bases in the middle. Germline V gives CDR1 SNHLY, CDR2 FYNNEI. The CDR3 loop spans 14 amino acids. CDR3 region: CASSEARQSNTIYF. The CDR3 bases are TGTGCCAGCAGTGAAGCGCGACAGAGTAACACCATATATTTT.

The chain recombines TRBV19 with TRBJ2-7; a possible D gene is TRBD1 (6 bases). Trimming left V 5 bases short and J 3 bases short, with 14 bases between. Germline CDR1 is LNHDA and CDR2 is SQIVND (reference sequence). The CDR3 covers 14 residues. The CDR3 coding sequence is TGTGCCAGTAGTTACCGGGACACCAACTACGAGCAGTACTTC. Translated, it gives CASSYRDTNYEQYF.

The chain recombines TRBV27 with TRBJ1-2; TRBD1 is a possible D gene (5 bases). The CDR3 is 17 amino acids. V lost 5 bases to trimming and J lost 4 bases, with 23 bases between them. CDR1 MNHEY and CDR2 SMNVEV come from the germline V gene (reference sequence). Here the CDR3 DNA reads TGTGCCAGCAGTCGCTTTACAGGCGGGGTATCACTCTATGGCTACACCTTC. This translates into CASSRFTGGVSLYGYTF.

V and J are TRBV7-9 and TRBJ1-5; 7 positions agree with TRBD1. The junction had 8 bases not matched to a gene; V was cut back by 1 base and J by 2 bases. Looked up from germline, CDR1 is SEHNR and CDR2 is FQNEAQ (reference sequence). This CDR3 spans 17 amino acids. The DNA of the CDR3 is TGTGCCAGCAGCTTAGTGCAGGGGGGGATCGGCAATCAGCCCCAGCATTTT. Its protein is CASSLVQGGIGNQPQHF.

This sequence joins TRBV11-3 and TRBJ1-2; 8 bases align to TRBD1. Per germline, CDR1 SGHNT and CDR2 YENEEA. The CDR3 has 14 residues. J was trimmed by 6 bases and V by 5 bases; bases with no gene match: 8. CDR3 residues: CASSTWTGSDGYTF. For the CDR3, the DNA is TGTGCCAGCAGCACCTGGACAGGGTCGGATGGCTACACCTTC.

The V and J genes are TRBV18 and TRBJ2-3; 7 nucleotides match TRBD1. This CDR3 is built from 17 residues. Germline CDR1 KGHSH, CDR2 LQKENI. The junction had 15 bases not matched to a gene; V was cut back by 5 bases and J by 4 bases. The CDR3: CASSYGLSGGEADTQYF. For the CDR3, the DNA is TGTGCCAGCTCATACGGTTTGTCAGGGGGTGAGGCAGATACGCAGTATTTT.

J is TRBJ2-6 and V is TRBV18, with D unclear. Deletions cut 0 bases from V and 2 bases from J, with 2 bases between. The CDR3 extends over 14 amino acids. Germline V gene sequence: CDR1 KGHSH, CDR2 LQKENI. Written as DNA, the CDR3 is TGTGCCAGCTCACCACCGACTGGGGCCAACGTCCTGACTTTC. It specifies CASSPPTGANVLTF.

The chain combines TRBV30 with TRBJ2-3, with 7 bases identical to TRBD2. This CDR3 has 14 amino acids. CDR1 and CDR2 from the germline V gene are GTSNPN and SVGIG (reference sequence). Germline trimming cut 0 bases from V and 8 bases from J; bases unmatched to any gene: 8. This chain's CDR3 is CAWSVRGEPTTQYF. The CDR3 DNA reads as TGTGCCTGGAGTGTACGGGGGGAGCCTACTACGCAGTATTTT.

The rearrangement links TRBV6-5 to TRBJ1-5, with D possibly matching TRBD1 (5 bases). The CDR3 is 15 residues long. V lost 2 bases and J lost 5, with 13 bases in between. CDR1 is MNHEY and CDR2 is SVGAGI in the germline V gene. The CDR3 DNA reads TGTGCCAGCAGTTACAGGTCGGGGGTTGATCAGCCCCAGCATTTT. This translates into CASSYRSGVDQPQHF.

V gene TRBV5-8 combines with J gene TRBJ2-5; a possible D gene is TRBD1 (6 bases). The CDR3 contains 15 residues. The V gene's germline CDR1 is SGHTS and CDR2 YDEGEE. Deletions cut 4 bases from V and 3 bases from J, with 16 bases between. CDR3 region: CASSEPGTSEETQYF. In DNA form, the CDR3 reads TGTGCCAGCAGCGAGCCCGGGACATCCGAAGAGACCCAGTACTTC.

J is TRBJ1-4 and V is TRBV25-1; D is uncertain. Trimming cost V 5 bases and J 8 bases, with 15 bases left between them. CDR1 MGHDK and CDR2 SYGVNS come from the germline V gene. The CDR3 spans 14 residues. Written as DNA, the CDR3 is TGTGCCAGCAGTAGTTTTTTAGACGACGAAAAACTGTTTTTT. Amino acid sequence: CASSSFLDDEKLFF.

The V gene is TRBV6-5, the J gene TRBJ2-5; a weak D match, TRBD2 (6 bases). The V end lost 5 bases, the J end lost 2 bases, and 15 bases lay between the germline ends. This CDR3 has 15 amino acids. The germline CDR1 and CDR2 sequences are MNHEY and SVGAGI. DNA for the CDR3: TGTGCCAGCAGTATAGGCCCGGGACTTCAAGAGACCCAGTACTTC. Encoded protein: CASSIGPGLQETQYF.

The chain uses TRBV6-6 and TRBJ2-1; possibly TRBD1 for D (6 bases). The CDR3 length is 13 residues. Trimming left V 4 bases short and J 6 bases short, with 10 bases between. The germline gives CDR1 MNHNY, CDR2 SVGAGI (reference sequence). CDR3 region: CASSLQGVNEQFF. In DNA form, the CDR3 reads TGTGCCAGCAGTTTACAGGGAGTCAATGAGCAGTTCTTC.

The chain recombines TRBV30 with TRBJ1-1, with D perhaps matching TRBD1 (5 bases). The germline CDR1 and CDR2 sequences are GTSNPN and SVGIG (reference sequence). The ends were cut back, 1 base at V and 8 bases at J, with 17 bases in the middle. This CDR3 region has 14 residues. The CDR3 bases are TGTGCCTGGAGTGCGGGGGACCCCCGGCCGGAAGCTTTCTTT. This sequence encodes CAWSAGDPRPEAFF.

The chain joins TRBV6-5 to TRBJ2-7; TRBD2 matches 11 bases. Germline-derived CDR1 and CDR2 are MNHEY and SVGAGI. This CDR3 comprises 14 residues. The V gene end was trimmed by 7 bases and the J gene end by 1 base; junction bases not matched to a gene: 3. CDR3 DNA sequence: TGTGCCAGCACAACTAGCGGGGGTTCCTACGAGCAGTACTTC. This encodes CASTTSGGSYEQYF.